Below are 29 T cell receptor beta chains sequenced from a single sample in a study of blood T cell repertoires in COVID-19 (dated by TCRdb to the early 2020s). To prepare the library, the immunoSEQ multiplex PCR assay was applied. Sourced from immuneACCESS, this table was stored by TCRdb with only in-frame sequences that have V and J called. A share of the clones is absent; for the studies checked, an unresolved V gene accounts for under half, and the remainder has no known explanation. The sample table records some 130,000 clones; more than 85% of these occur just once. The ten largest make up under 3% of the sample. Material: peripheral blood. The origin of the receptors is a man between 60 and 75 years old with active or convalescent COVID-19.

The chain uses TRBV19 and TRBJ2-7; 7 bases line up with TRBD1. After removal of 6 bases from V and 6 bases from J, the junction contained 11 bases not matched to a gene. CDR1 and CDR2 from the germline V gene are LNHDA and SQIVND (reference sequence). There are 14 residues in the CDR3. This chain's CDR3 is CASRSAGGAGEQYF. The CDR3 DNA sequence: TGTGCCAGTAGGTCCGCAGGGGGTGCGGGCGAGCAGTACTTC. Full variable domain (rest looked up from reference TRBV19 and TRBJ2-7): DGGITQSPKYLFRKEGQNVTLSCEQNLNHDAMYWYRQDPGQGLRLIYYSQIVNDFQKGDIAEGYSVSREKKESFPLTVTSAQKNPTAFYLCASRSAGGAGEQYFGPGTRLTVT.

V gene TRBV28 combines with J gene TRBJ2-7; 10 positions agree with TRBD2. Germline CDR1 is MDHEN and CDR2 is SYDVKM. Losses at the gene ends were 2 bases for V and 0 bases for J; bases not matched to a gene: 4. The CDR3 extends over 16 amino acids. The CDR3 bases are TGTGCCAGCAGTTTAGGTAGCGGGGGGCTCTCCTACGAGCAGTACTTC. It translates to CASSLGSGGLSYEQYF. Filled out from reference TRBV28 and TRBJ2-7, the complete variable domain reads DVKVTQSSRYLVKRTGEKVFLECVQDMDHENMFWYRQDPGLGLRLIYFSYDVKMKEKGDIPEGYSVSREKKERFSLILESASTNQTSMYLCASSLGSGGLSYEQYFGPGTRLTVT.

The chain links TRBV5-1 to TRBJ2-2, with TRBD1 matching 8 bases. Unmatched junction bases numbered 10, after V lost 9 bases and J lost 3 bases. Germline assignment: CDR1 SGHRS and CDR2 YFSETQ. CDR3 length: 15 amino acids. This CDR3 reads CATAAHRGDTGELFF. The CDR3 bases are TGCGCCACCGCTGCTCACAGGGGGGACACCGGGGAGCTGTTTTTT.

This clone was counted a single time. The chain combines TRBV19 with TRBJ2-2, with D possibly matching TRBD1 (6 bases). CDR3 size: 15 residues. V dropped 4 bases and J dropped 7 bases, with 16 bases sitting between them. Germline V lookup: CDR1 LNHDA, CDR2 SQIVND (reference sequence). For the CDR3, the DNA is TGTGCCAGTAGTAGTGGGGGCGTAAGTGGCGGGGAGCTGTTTTTT. Protein: CASSSGGVSGGELFF.

The V gene is TRBV7-2, the J gene TRBJ2-3; D not certain. The CDR3 totals 14 residues. Trimming removed 5 bases from V and 2 bases from J, with 11 bases in between. Germline values: CDR1 SGHTA, CDR2 FQGNSA. CDR3 sequence: CASSPLHTTDTQYF. CDR3 bases: TGTGCCAGCAGCCCTTTGCACACCACAGATACGCAGTATTTT.

The rearrangement uses TRBV4-2 and TRBJ2-6; D gene uncertain. Germline assignment: CDR1 LGHNA and CDR2 YNFKEQ. The CDR3 totals 15 residues. V shed 4 bases and J shed 4 bases, with 11 bases lying between them. The CDR3 here is CASSPQVPGANVLTF. The CDR3 DNA follows: TGTGCCAGCAGCCCTCAGGTTCCCGGGGCCAACGTCCTGACTTTC.

The CDR3 sequence is CASSQHGAFEAFF. CDR3 sequence (DNA): TGTGCCAGCAGTCAACACGGAGCTTTTGAAGCTTTCTTT. The rearrangement uses TRBV6-2 or TRBV6-3 and TRBJ1-1; D gene uncertain. Trimming removed 5 bases from V and 7 bases from J, with 14 bases in between. CDR3 length: 13 residues. The germline V gene encodes CDR1 MNHEY and CDR2 SVGEGT.

The rearrangement joins TRBV7-2 to TRBJ2-1, with D maybe TRBD1 (6 bases). With 5 bases removed from V and 4 bases from J, the gap between germline ends came to 12 bases. Germline CDR1 SGHTA, CDR2 FQGNSA. The CDR3 contains 14 residues. This CDR3 is CASSRIRGYNEQFF. In DNA form, the CDR3 reads TGTGCCAGCAGCAGAATTAGGGGGTACAATGAGCAGTTCTTC.

CDR3 region: CASSPTSLSYNEQFF. CDR3 coding DNA: TGTGCCAGCAGCCCGACTAGCCTCTCCTACAATGAGCAGTTCTTC. The chain employs TRBV4-2 and TRBJ2-1; the match to TRBD2 covers 7 bases. This CDR3 is built from 15 residues. J lost 0 bases, V lost 4 bases, and 3 bases had no gene match. Germline CDR1 LGHNA, CDR2 YNFKEQ.

The gene calls are TRBV4-2 and TRBJ1-4; D call uncertain. CDR3 length equals 15 residues. Germline CDR1 reads LGHNA; CDR2 reads YNFKEQ. V was trimmed by 8 bases and J by 8 bases, leaving 21 bases between them. DNA for the CDR3: TGTGCCAGCCGCTACATCCCACGGGAGGAGGAAAAACTGTTTTTT. It codes for CASRYIPREEEKLFF.

As to this clone: The sample has other DNA sequences that encode this CDR3 too. This chain connects TRBV6-5 to TRBJ1-2; D remains ambiguous. The CDR3 is 12 residues long. Germline CDR1 is MNHEY and CDR2 is SVGAGI. With 6 bases removed from V and 3 bases from J, the gap between germline ends came to 8 bases. The CDR3 loop is CASRRHDYGYTF. As DNA, the CDR3 is TGTGCCAGCAGAAGACATGACTATGGCTACACCTTC.

The chain couples TRBV6-5 to TRBJ2-1; 7 bases agree with TRBD2. V lost 6 bases to trimming and J lost 4 bases; unmatched junction nucleotides: 6. Per germline, CDR1 MNHEY and CDR2 SVGAGI. The CDR3 contains 14 residues. The CDR3 coding sequence is TGTGCCAGCAGAACCGGGGGAGGGTACAATGAGCAGTTCTTC. Its protein product is CASRTGGGYNEQFF.

The V call is TRBV5-4, the J call TRBJ1-1, with TRBD1 as a possible D gene (6 bases). Germline CDR1 reads SGHNT; CDR2 reads YYREEE (reference sequence). V dropped 1 base and J dropped 0 bases, with 13 bases sitting between them. This CDR3 spans 16 amino acids. The chain's CDR3 is CASSLKRGGMNTEAFF. The CDR3 nucleotides read TGTGCCAGCAGCTTGAAGCGCGGGGGCATGAACACTGAAGCTTTCTTT.

The CDR3 spells CASRKEGDVNTGELFF. The CDR3 region has the DNA TGCGCCAGCAGAAAGGAGGGTGATGTGAACACCGGGGAGCTGTTTTTT. This chain connects TRBV5-1 to TRBJ2-2; tentative D call: TRBD2 (6 bases). This CDR3 contains 16 residues. The V end was cut by 5 bases, the J end by 1 base, with 15 bases between. Germline V gene lookup returns CDR1 SGHRS and CDR2 YFSETQ.

The rearrangement joins TRBV7-2 to TRBJ1-2; D may be TRBD1 (6 bases). V lost 1 base and J lost 6, with 12 bases in between. The length of the CDR3 is 14 residues. From germline, CDR1 is SGHTA and CDR2 FQGNSA. CDR3 DNA: TGTGCCAGCAGCTTAGAACGGGGGGCGCATGGCTACACCTTC. Its translation: CASSLERGAHGYTF.

V and J are TRBV5-4 and TRBJ2-2; 8 bases are shared with TRBD2. The CDR3 sequence is 15 residues long. Germline V gives CDR1 SGHNT, CDR2 YYREEE (reference sequence). Unmatched junction bases numbered 6, after V lost 1 base and J lost 7 bases. CDR3 region: CASSLSLAGVGELFF. The CDR3 coding sequence is TGTGCCAGCAGCTTGAGCCTAGCGGGTGTCGGGGAGCTGTTTTTT. Based on the CDR3 plus reference TRBV5-4 and TRBJ2-2, the full variable domain is ETGVTQSPTHLIKTRGQQVTLRCSSQSGHNTVSWYQQALGQGPQFIFQYYREEENGRGNFPPRFSGLQFPNYSSELNVNALELDDSALYLCASSLSLAGVGELFFGEGSRLTVL.

The chain recombines TRBV18 with TRBJ2-1; D may be TRBD1 (5 bases). Trimming left V 5 bases short and J 8 bases short, with 16 bases between. From germline, CDR1 is KGHSH and CDR2 LQKENI. This CDR3 is 14 amino acids long. Here the CDR3 reads CASSASGALDEQFF. The CDR3 DNA reads as TGTGCCAGCTCAGCCTCTGGGGCCCTCGATGAGCAGTTCTTC.

The chain couples TRBV18 to TRBJ2-7; D is undetermined. V was shortened by 3 bases and J by 2 bases, with 11 bases between the two germline ends. CDR3 length: 14 residues. Germline lookup yields CDR1 KGHSH and CDR2 LQKENI. The CDR3, as DNA: TGTGCCAGCTCACCTCGAGGTGCGCCCTACGAGCAGTACTTC. Amino acid sequence: CASSPRGAPYEQYF.

Comment on this clone: The sample holds other DNA sequences that translate to the same CDR3. The rearrangement joins TRBV28 to TRBJ1-1; D is unresolved. The V gene's germline CDR1 is MDHEN and CDR2 SYDVKM. The V end lost 2 bases, the J end lost 0 bases, and 7 bases lay between the germline ends. The CDR3 contains 14 residues. Written as DNA, the CDR3 is TGTGCCAGCAGTTTAACCGGGGTGAACACTGAAGCTTTCTTT. It yields the protein CASSLTGVNTEAFF.

The chain carries TRBV30 and TRBJ2-5; 10 nucleotides line up with TRBD2. The trim removed 1 base at V and 5 bases at J, leaving 4 bases unmatched. Germline loops: CDR1 GTSNPN, CDR2 SVGIG (reference sequence). CDR3 size: 14 residues. The CDR3 region has the DNA TGTGCCTGGAGTGCAGCGGGGGGGGTGGAGACCCAGTACTTC. Translating it yields CAWSAAGGVETQYF.

This clone was picked up one time. The chain links TRBV13 to TRBJ2-5, with D possibly matching TRBD1 (5 bases). V was shortened by 1 base and J by 5 bases, with 5 bases between the two germline ends. The germline V gene has CDR1 PRHDT and CDR2 FYEKMQ (reference sequence). This CDR3 is built from 12 residues. For the CDR3, the DNA is TGTGCCAGCAGCTTAGAGGGGGAGACCCAGTACTTC. Translating it yields CASSLEGETQYF. Using reference TRBV13 and TRBJ2-5 for the parts outside the CDR3, the full variable domain is AAGVIQSPRHLIKEKRETATLKCYPIPRHDTVYWYQQGPGQDPQFLISFYEKMQSDKGSIPDRFSAQQFSDYHSELNMSSLELGDSALYFCASSLEGETQYFGPGTRLLVL.

A few counts support this clone. V usage is TRBV4-3 and J usage is TRBJ2-7, with TRBD1 as a possible D gene (5 bases). Trimming removed 4 bases from V and 5 bases from J, with 15 bases in between. The CDR3 contains 14 residues. Germline CDR1 is LGHNA and CDR2 is YSLEER. CDR3 DNA sequence: TGCGCCAGCAGCCGGGCAGGGTCGTCCCACGAGCAGTACTTC. Amino acids: CASSRAGSSHEQYF.

The J gene is TRBJ2-5, the V gene TRBV6-6; 12 nucleotides match TRBD2. The germline gives CDR1 MNHNY, CDR2 SVGAGI (reference sequence). Trimming removed 5 bases from V and 1 base from J; junction bases left unmatched: 5. This CDR3 is 16 amino acids long. The CDR3 nucleotides are TGTGCCAGCAGTACCCCACTAGCGGGGGGCCAAGAGACCCAGTACTTC. It specifies CASSTPLAGGQETQYF.

This clone was picked up a small number of times. This chain joins TRBV27 and TRBJ2-7; 7 nucleotides align to TRBD2. This CDR3 contains 13 residues. Germline assignment: CDR1 MNHEY and CDR2 SMNVEV (reference sequence). The junction had 6 bases not matched to a gene; V was cut back by 7 bases and J by 3 bases. CDR3 nucleotides: TGTGCCAGCAAGAAGGGGACTAACTACGAGCAGTACTTC. Protein sequence: CASKKGTNYEQYF.

The chain combines TRBV18 with TRBJ2-5; 7 bases agree with TRBD2. V trimming: 3 bases; J trimming: 1 base; junction bases outside the gene matches: 2. CDR1 KGHSH and CDR2 LQKENI come from the germline V gene. This CDR3 is built from 14 residues. CDR3 nucleotide sequence: TGTGCCAGCTCACCCGGGAGGACCCAAGAGACCCAGTACTTC. Its protein is CASSPGRTQETQYF.

The chain links TRBV5-1 to TRBJ1-1; 8 bases map to TRBD1. This CDR3 region has 15 residues. The J segment lost 2 bases and the V segment lost 0 bases, leaving 3 bases of the junction unmatched. Germline CDR1 and CDR2: SGHRS and YFSETQ. The CDR3 region is CASSLEDRGNTEAFF. In nucleotides, the CDR3 is TGCGCCAGCAGCTTGGAAGACAGGGGAAACACTGAAGCTTTCTTT.

This chain connects TRBV7-6 to TRBJ1-5; D not certain. The CDR3 consists of 11 residues. CDR1 SGHVS and CDR2 FNYEAQ come from the germline V gene. Trimming pared 4 bases from V and 9 bases from J, leaving 7 bases between. In DNA form, the CDR3 reads TGTGCCAGCAGCTCGGGAGGGCCCCAGCATTTT. It yields the protein CASSSGGPQHF. The whole variable domain, remainder taken from reference TRBV7-6 and TRBJ1-5, is GAGVSQSPRYKVTKRGQDVALRCDPISGHVSLYWYRQALGQGPEFLTYFNYEAQQDKSGLPNDRFSAERPEGSISTLTIQRTEQRDSAMYRCASSSGGPQHFGDGTRLSIL.

The chain uses TRBV6-1 and TRBJ2-7, with TRBD1 as a possible D gene (6 bases). Germline V gives CDR1 MNHNS, CDR2 SASEGT. V shed 2 bases and J shed 1 base, with 12 bases lying between them. This CDR3 is 15 amino acids long. This CDR3 is CASSESQGRSYEQYF. The CDR3, as DNA: TGTGCCAGCAGTGAATCCCAGGGGCGATCCTACGAGCAGTACTTC.

J is TRBJ2-7 and V is TRBV19, with 13 bases lining up with TRBD2. The CDR3 consists of 15 residues. Trimming removed 4 bases from V and 5 bases from J; junction bases left unmatched: 5. CDR1 is LNHDA, CDR2 SQIVND, per germline (reference sequence). The chain's CDR3 is CASSRRLAGGNEQYF. CDR3 bases: TGTGCCAGTAGTAGAAGACTAGCGGGAGGAAACGAGCAGTACTTC.